Listed here is a single TCR beta chain. This sample is part of a study of OX40 agonist ivuxolimab in advanced cancers. Measured with immunoSEQ multiplex PCR; TCRdb has only the in-frame clones, and not every one. The sample holds some 85,000 clones; 75% to 95% are singletons and the top ten take approximately 1.5%. The CDR3 has 14 amino acids. The germline gives CDR1 MGHRA, CDR2 YSYEKL. The ends were cut back, 8 bases at V and 3 bases at J, with 13 bases in the middle. The sequence was obtained from an adult with an advanced solid tumor such as melanoma, head and neck, liver or kidney cancer. This rearrangement joins TRBV4-1 to TRBJ1-4; possible D gene TRBD1, 6 bases. The sequences come from CD4+ or CD8+ T cells sorted from blood, collected in a trial of the OX40 agonist ivuxolimab. The DNA for the CDR3 is TGCGCCAGCCGACAGGACCTCGCTAATGAAAAACTGTTTTTT. Its translation: CASRQDLANEKLFF.